This is a list of T cell receptor beta chains from one sample in a study of T cell responses to AZD1222 COVID-19 vaccine. TCRdb keeps only in-frame clones here, not all; method: immunoSEQ multiplex PCR. The data show about 97,000 clones, about 89% seen once. This specimen was peripheral blood, taken on day 0 of AZD1222 vaccination. The receptors originated from an adult in good health. The conserved cysteine and the conserved F or W are not part of the CDR3 here.

>TRBJ1-5|TRBV6-1
ASSEGGIDQPQH
>TRBJ1-1|TRBV15
ATSRQGSSEAF
>TRBJ2-3|TRBV28
ASTDGTSTDTQY
>TRBJ1-2|TRBV28
ASSLKPGYYGYT
>TRBJ2-7|TRBV19
ASSVDSYEQY
>TRBJ1-6|TRBV19
ASTRTGSSYNSPLH
>TRBJ1-2|TRBV10-3
AIRPQGGNYGYT
>TRBJ2-7|TRBV7-8
ASSLGQMREQY
>TRBJ1-4|TRBV4-3
ASSQEVRAVLF
>TRBJ2-6|TRBV5-1
ASSLESGANVLT
>TRBJ2-1|TRBV7-6
ASSPYSDWDNEQF
>TRBJ2-1|TRBV7-8
ASSPGQLNEQF
>TRBJ1-2|TRBV18
ASSPPPGSGGYT
>TRBJ1-1|TRBV5-1
ASSRDTAGTEAF
>TRBJ1-4|TRBV6-5
ASSYTGQAGNEKLF
>TRBJ2-3|TRBV4-1
ASSQDKRDGSDTQY
>TRBJ1-3|TRBV29-1
SVRQGSGTSGNTIY
>TRBJ2-3|TRBV20-1
SASLRGSGDTQY
>TRBJ2-2|TRBV29-1
SIRTGTTGELF
>TRBJ2-3|TRBV5-1
ASSLLAGGTDTQY
>TRBJ2-7|TRBV11-2
ASSPGLVSYEQY
>TRBJ2-2|TRBV5-4
ASSPGTTRGPTGELF